A selection of T cell receptor beta chains follows, all from one sample in a study of cytomegalovirus exposure and HLA in healthy donors. Clones were read by immunoSEQ multiplex PCR, and TCRdb kept only the in-frame ones, dropping some. The table has approximately 130,000 clones, around 80% seen once. The sequencing input was PBMCs. The receptor source for this set is a female donor in good health and CMV-seropositive. CDR3s include the opening cysteine and the closing phenylalanine or tryptophan. Fields, in order: J gene, CDR3 length, clone size, V gene, D gene, CDR3 DNA, CDR3 protein. D genes are given only for firm matches. Clone size, where shown, is once, few, many, or a class for clones that have expanded.

j_call: TRBJ2-7
cdr3_length: 14
clone_size: -
v_call: TRBV5-1
d_call: TRBD1
cdr3_nt: TGCGCCAGCAGCTTCGGGACAGGGGTAGCCGAGCAGTACTTC
cdr3_aa: CASSFGTGVAEQYF

j_call: TRBJ1-5
cdr3_length: 14
clone_size: -
v_call: TRBV7-2
d_call: -
cdr3_nt: TGTGCCAGCAGCGAGCAGGGTAGGTCTCAGCCCCAGCATTTT
cdr3_aa: CASSEQGRSQPQHF

j_call: TRBJ2-7
cdr3_length: 15
clone_size: -
v_call: TRBV5-1
d_call: TRBD2
cdr3_nt: TGCGCCAGCAGCTTCCTAGCGGGGCGAGACTACGAGCAGTACTTC
cdr3_aa: CASSFLAGRDYEQYF

j_call: TRBJ1-1
cdr3_length: 13
clone_size: -
v_call: TRBV11-1
d_call: -
cdr3_nt: TGTGCCAGCGAGTCAGGGGTAGGCACTGAAGCTTTCTTT
cdr3_aa: CASESGVGTEAFF

j_call: TRBJ2-1
cdr3_length: 15
clone_size: few
v_call: TRBV10-2
d_call: TRBD2
cdr3_nt: TGCGCCAGCAGATTAGCGGGGGGGCCCGGCCCTGAGCAGTTCTTC
cdr3_aa: CASRLAGGPGPEQFF

j_call: TRBJ2-6
cdr3_length: 17
clone_size: -
v_call: TRBV19
d_call: TRBD2
cdr3_nt: TGTGCCAGTAGCCCGACTAGCGGGAGGCCTGGGGCCAACGTCCTGACTTTC
cdr3_aa: CASSPTSGRPGANVLTF

j_call: TRBJ2-3
cdr3_length: 15
clone_size: -
v_call: TRBV9
d_call: -
cdr3_nt: TGTGCCAGCAGCGTAGATATCGTGAGCACAGATACGCAGTATTTT
cdr3_aa: CASSVDIVSTDTQYF

j_call: TRBJ2-7
cdr3_length: 11
clone_size: -
v_call: TRBV5-1
d_call: -
cdr3_nt: TGCGCCAGCAGCTTAGGGGGCGAGCAGTACTTC
cdr3_aa: CASSLGGEQYF

j_call: TRBJ1-1
cdr3_length: 15
clone_size: -
v_call: TRBV5-1
d_call: -
cdr3_nt: TGCGCCAGCAGCTCTCGCGGGACCCGGTCCACTGAAGCTTTCTTT
cdr3_aa: CASSSRGTRSTEAFF

j_call: TRBJ1-2
cdr3_length: 15
clone_size: once
v_call: TRBV2
d_call: -
cdr3_nt: TGTGCCAGCAGTGATCGGGGGGGTTATACGAATGGCTACACCTTC
cdr3_aa: CASSDRGGYTNGYTF

j_call: TRBJ2-5
cdr3_length: 12
clone_size: -
v_call: TRBV30
d_call: TRBD1
cdr3_nt: TGTGCCTGGAGCCGGGACAGAAAGACCCAGTACTTC
cdr3_aa: CAWSRDRKTQYF

j_call: TRBJ2-5
cdr3_length: 14
clone_size: -
v_call: TRBV2
d_call: TRBD2
cdr3_nt: TGTGCCAGCAGTGAAGCGCTAGCGGGCGGGACCCAGTACTTC
cdr3_aa: CASSEALAGGTQYF

j_call: TRBJ2-1
cdr3_length: 13
clone_size: -
v_call: TRBV19
d_call: -
cdr3_nt: TGTGCCAGTTCCCCGGGACTGTACAATGAGCAGTTCTTC
cdr3_aa: CASSPGLYNEQFF

j_call: TRBJ1-1
cdr3_length: 13
clone_size: few
v_call: TRBV10-1
d_call: TRBD1
cdr3_nt: TGCGCCAGCAGTGAGAGACAGGGGGCTGAAGCTTTCTTT
cdr3_aa: CASSERQGAEAFF

j_call: TRBJ2-2
cdr3_length: 15
clone_size: -
v_call: TRBV10-3
d_call: -
cdr3_nt: TGTGCCATTGCGGGACAGTTTTTGGACACCGGGGAGCTGTTTTTT
cdr3_aa: CAIAGQFLDTGELFF

j_call: TRBJ1-6
cdr3_length: 15
clone_size: -
v_call: TRBV19
d_call: -
cdr3_nt: TGTGCCAGTAGCTCCGGGACTGACCACGCAGCACCCCTCCACTTT
cdr3_aa: CASSSGTDHAAPLHF

j_call: TRBJ2-5
cdr3_length: 17
clone_size: -
v_call: TRBV4-2
d_call: TRBD2
cdr3_nt: TGTGCCAGCAGCCAAGATAGCCTAGCGGCTACCCAAGAGACCCAGTACTTC
cdr3_aa: CASSQDSLAATQETQYF

j_call: TRBJ1-3
cdr3_length: 15
clone_size: -
v_call: TRBV5-5
d_call: -
cdr3_nt: TGTGCCAGCAACCGAGGCGGAGGCTCTGGAAACACCATATATTTT
cdr3_aa: CASNRGGGSGNTIYF

j_call: TRBJ1-2
cdr3_length: 13
clone_size: few
v_call: TRBV7-2
d_call: TRBD1
cdr3_nt: TGTGCCAGCAGCCTTGGGACAGCGGATGGCTACACCTTC
cdr3_aa: CASSLGTADGYTF

j_call: TRBJ2-7
cdr3_length: 14
clone_size: -
v_call: TRBV5-1
d_call: -
cdr3_nt: TGCGCCAGCAGCTCAGGCAGGGTAGAAGACGAGCAGTACTTC
cdr3_aa: CASSSGRVEDEQYF

j_call: TRBJ2-1
cdr3_length: 13
clone_size: once
v_call: TRBV5-1
d_call: -
cdr3_nt: TGCGCCAGCAGCCACCTCTTGGGCGCAACGCAGTTCTTC
cdr3_aa: CASSHLLGATQFF

j_call: TRBJ2-7
cdr3_length: 15
clone_size: -
v_call: TRBV4-1
d_call: TRBD1
cdr3_nt: TGCGCCAGCAGCCTGGCCGGGACAGGGCATCACGAGCAGTACTTC
cdr3_aa: CASSLAGTGHHEQYF

j_call: TRBJ1-4
cdr3_length: 15
clone_size: few
v_call: TRBV5-1
d_call: TRBD1
cdr3_nt: TGCGCCAGCAGCTTTACCGGGACAGGGGATGAAAAACTGTTTTTT
cdr3_aa: CASSFTGTGDEKLFF

j_call: TRBJ2-5
cdr3_length: 15
clone_size: -
v_call: TRBV7-9
d_call: TRBD1
cdr3_nt: TGTGCCAGCAGTCGGACAGGGGGCGAGAGAGAGACCCAGTACTTC
cdr3_aa: CASSRTGGERETQYF

j_call: TRBJ2-3
cdr3_length: 15
clone_size: -
v_call: TRBV28
d_call: TRBD2
cdr3_nt: TGTGCCAGCAGTTTTGGGGGGACTAGCGGAGATACGCAGTATTTT
cdr3_aa: CASSFGGTSGDTQYF

j_call: TRBJ2-7
cdr3_length: 13
clone_size: -
v_call: TRBV5-4
d_call: TRBD2
cdr3_nt: TGTGCCAGCGGAAGGGCTAGCGGGGACGAGCAGTACTTC
cdr3_aa: CASGRASGDEQYF

j_call: TRBJ1-1
cdr3_length: 14
clone_size: -
v_call: TRBV19
d_call: TRBD1
cdr3_nt: TGTGCCAGTACTAGGGACAGGGGGCAGGCTGAAGCTTTCTTT
cdr3_aa: CASTRDRGQAEAFF

j_call: TRBJ2-1
cdr3_length: 16
clone_size: -
v_call: TRBV9
d_call: -
cdr3_nt: TGTGCCAGCAGCCTACTCTCTAGCAAAAATTACAATGAGCAGTTCTTC
cdr3_aa: CASSLLSSKNYNEQFF

j_call: TRBJ1-1
cdr3_length: 11
clone_size: once
v_call: TRBV6-4
d_call: -
cdr3_nt: TGTGCCAGCAGGTCCGGGGGTGAAGCTTTCTTT
cdr3_aa: CASRSGGEAFF

j_call: TRBJ1-1
cdr3_length: 15
clone_size: -
v_call: TRBV5-1
d_call: -
cdr3_nt: TGCGCCAGCAGCTTGGTGACAGCCAAGAACACTGAAGCTTTCTTT
cdr3_aa: CASSLVTAKNTEAFF

j_call: TRBJ2-5
cdr3_length: 16
clone_size: -
v_call: TRBV15
d_call: TRBD1
cdr3_nt: TGTGCCACCAGCAGAGACGGGACAGGGAGGGTAGAGACCCAGTACTTC
cdr3_aa: CATSRDGTGRVETQYF

j_call: TRBJ2-1
cdr3_length: 12
clone_size: -
v_call: TRBV7-9
d_call: -
cdr3_nt: TGTGCCAGCAGCCCGACAGTAGGTGAGCAGTTCTTC
cdr3_aa: CASSPTVGEQFF

j_call: TRBJ2-7
cdr3_length: 16
clone_size: -
v_call: TRBV6-4
d_call: -
cdr3_nt: TGTGCCAGCAGGGAACACAGGGAGACCCCTAGGAACGAGCAGTACTTC
cdr3_aa: CASREHRETPRNEQYF

j_call: TRBJ1-1
cdr3_length: 13
clone_size: -
v_call: TRBV28
d_call: -
cdr3_nt: TGTGCCAGCAGTTTGGGGGGTAACACTGAAGCTTTCTTT
cdr3_aa: CASSLGGNTEAFF

j_call: TRBJ2-3
cdr3_length: 14
clone_size: -
v_call: TRBV7-8
d_call: TRBD2
cdr3_nt: TGTGCCAGCAACAAACGGGGGGGCCGGGATACGCAGTATTTT
cdr3_aa: CASNKRGGRDTQYF

j_call: TRBJ2-3
cdr3_length: 13
clone_size: -
v_call: TRBV2
d_call: -
cdr3_nt: TGTGCCAGCAGTGAAGACGGAGGGGATACGCAGTATTTT
cdr3_aa: CASSEDGGDTQYF

j_call: TRBJ1-2
cdr3_length: 15
clone_size: -
v_call: TRBV10-3
d_call: -
cdr3_nt: TGTGCCATCAGTGATCTACAGGGCACTAACTATGGCTACACCTTC
cdr3_aa: CAISDLQGTNYGYTF

j_call: TRBJ1-4
cdr3_length: 16
clone_size: -
v_call: TRBV25-1
d_call: TRBD1
cdr3_nt: TGTGCCAGCAATTCCGGGACAGCCTCAACTAATGAAAAACTGTTTTTT
cdr3_aa: CASNSGTASTNEKLFF

j_call: TRBJ2-1
cdr3_length: 14
clone_size: once
v_call: TRBV6-1
d_call: TRBD1
cdr3_nt: TGTGCCAGCAGCCAGGGGGTATCATGGAATGAGCAGTTCTTC
cdr3_aa: CASSQGVSWNEQFF

j_call: TRBJ2-5
cdr3_length: 12
clone_size: few
v_call: TRBV7-9
d_call: -
cdr3_nt: TGTGCCAGCAGCTTCCAGGGTGAGACCCAGTACTTC
cdr3_aa: CASSFQGETQYF

j_call: TRBJ2-1
cdr3_length: 16
clone_size: -
v_call: TRBV19
d_call: TRBD2
cdr3_nt: TGTGCCAGTAGTATGCGGAATAGCGGGAGAATCGATGAGCAGTTCTTC
cdr3_aa: CASSMRNSGRIDEQFF

j_call: TRBJ2-5
cdr3_length: 17
clone_size: -
v_call: TRBV14
d_call: -
cdr3_nt: TGTGCCAGCATTAGGGAGGTGTATATTACAAGAATGGAGACCCAGTACTTC
cdr3_aa: CASIREVYITRMETQYF

j_call: TRBJ2-1
cdr3_length: 15
clone_size: -
v_call: TRBV5-4
d_call: TRBD1
cdr3_nt: TGTGCCAGCAGCTTGGGTGGGACAGGGAACAATGAGCAGTTCTTC
cdr3_aa: CASSLGGTGNNEQFF

j_call: TRBJ2-6
cdr3_length: 16
clone_size: few
v_call: TRBV5-6
d_call: TRBD1
cdr3_nt: TGTGCCAGCAGCGGGGACAGGGTCTCAGGGGCCAACGTCCTGACTTTC
cdr3_aa: CASSGDRVSGANVLTF

j_call: TRBJ2-5
cdr3_length: 14
clone_size: -
v_call: TRBV25-1
d_call: -
cdr3_nt: TGTGCCAGCAGTGAATCAACAGGGTACGGATCCCAGTACTTC
cdr3_aa: CASSESTGYGSQYF